What follows is one TCR beta chain and its context. Its antigen is not yet known. Base qualities are missing; no much larger clone stands one base away. V is cut by 2 bases and J by 7 bases, and the space between the germline ends is 11 bases. The CDR3 starts with the cysteine, ends with the phenylalanine, and has 13 residues. The sequence is cut down to CDR3 DNA, 39 bases in frame from base 1. From the germline V gene, CDR1 is KGHSH and CDR2 is LQKENI. This record comes from a study of tumor-infiltrating lymphocytes in localized non-small cell lung cancer (dated by TCRdb to the early 2020s). Looking at the study overall: The cohort included patients whose samples were collected after neoadjuvant chemotherapy, as well as both smokers and never-smokers and several histologies. Each patient contributed resected tumor tissue and uninvolved lung tissue from the same patient, described as non-adjacent to the tumor. In total, the ICON cohort was made up of approximately 150 surgical patients who had localized non-small cell lung cancer and whose tumors were resected. The paired tumor versus uninvolved lung comparison of immunoSEQ T-cell fraction included 55 patients. Alongside flow cytometry, multiplex immunofluorescence, RNA-seq, exome sequencing and proteomics, TCR sequencing was applied to the same patients as one of several integrated assays. The full study reports these points: TCRbeta sequencing supported higher T cell infiltration in tumors than in uninvolved lung tissue, consistent with immunofluorescence CD3 counts. Since assay coverage differed from patient to patient depending on how much tissue was available, TCR sequencing was done for only a subset of the cohort. Different pieces of the same tissue were used for different assays, so technical variation could not be separated from intratumor heterogeneity. No difference in TCR-derived T-cell fraction was observed between the flow cytometry-defined immunotypes IM1 (good prognosis) and IM2 (poor prognosis).

TCR sequencing with the immunoSEQ assay provided the T-cell fraction in tumor and uninvolved lung tissue. The source study handled its data this way. In the survival analysis, patients were divided into a high T-cell fraction group (upper tertile) and a low T-cell fraction group (lower two tertiles), and the two groups were compared using a log-rank test. A signed-rank test was used to test differences in T-cell fraction between paired tumor and uninvolved lung samples. The clones in this table, taken by TCRdb from immuneACCESS, are in-frame only. Not every clone is retained; where verified, under half of the shortfall comes from an unresolved V gene, and the cause of the rest is unknown. Clone size and V and J calls were adopted from that table, with D and trimming inferred from the DNA. Across this sample there are 15,000 to 20,000 clones, with more than 70% seen only once. Together, the top ten hold 9% to 12% of the sample.

Enrollment in ICON was initiated in April 2016, and the last patient was enrolled in 2018. In a subcohort of about 76 patients, fresh tumor and matched uninvolved tissue were collected for in-depth immune analyses, with TCR sequencing among those analyses. DNA for TCR sequencing was isolated from bulk tissue, and no cell sorting was done. The sequence was collected from a human donor with non-small cell lung cancer. Sequencing was done on a sample of uninvolved lung tissue not adjacent to the tumor. This receptor chain uses TRBV18 and TRBJ1-1; the D gene cannot be resolved reliably. The sequenced DNA is TGTGCCAGCTCACCAGAAGTGGCCGGTGAAGCTTTCTTT. It specifies CASSPEVAGEAFF.